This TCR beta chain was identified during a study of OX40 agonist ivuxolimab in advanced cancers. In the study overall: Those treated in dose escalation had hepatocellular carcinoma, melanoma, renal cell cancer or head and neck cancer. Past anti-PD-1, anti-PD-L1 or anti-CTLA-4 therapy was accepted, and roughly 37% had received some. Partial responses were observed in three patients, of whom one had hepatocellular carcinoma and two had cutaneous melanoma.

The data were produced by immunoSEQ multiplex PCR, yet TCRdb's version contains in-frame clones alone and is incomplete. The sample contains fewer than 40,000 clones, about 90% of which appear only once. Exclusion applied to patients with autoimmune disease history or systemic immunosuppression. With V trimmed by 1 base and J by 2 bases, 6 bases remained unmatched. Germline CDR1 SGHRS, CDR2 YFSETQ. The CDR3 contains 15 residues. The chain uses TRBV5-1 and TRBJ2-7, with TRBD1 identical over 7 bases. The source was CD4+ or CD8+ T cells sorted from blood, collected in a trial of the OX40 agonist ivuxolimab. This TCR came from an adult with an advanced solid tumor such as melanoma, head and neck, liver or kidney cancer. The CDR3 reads CASSLNSGTAYEQYF. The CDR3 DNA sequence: TGCGCCAGCAGCTTGAACTCTGGGACAGCCTACGAGCAGTACTTC. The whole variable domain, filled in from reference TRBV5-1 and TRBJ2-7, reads KAGVTQTPRYLIKTRGQQVTLSCSPISGHRSVSWYQQTPGQGLQFLFEYFSETQRNKGNFPGRFSGRQFSNSRSEMNVSTLELGDSALYLCASSLNSGTAYEQYFGPGTRLTVT.